These T cell receptor beta chains were read from a single sample in a study of long-term antiretroviral therapy in people with HIV. The method was immunoSEQ multiplex PCR; TCRdb's version includes in-frame clones alone and lacks a portion of them. The table has approximately 28,000 clones, around four fifths seen once. The sample here was unsorted PBMCs, taken 0.8 years before starting antiretroviral therapy. The receptors stem from a man younger than 35 with HIV. The CDR3 runs from the conserved cysteine through the conserved F or W. A D gene is named only where the DNA matches it firmly.

J: TRBJ2-7; V: TRBV5-6; D: TRBD2; CDR3: CASSLGLAGGPYEQYF
J: TRBJ1-4; V: TRBV4-1; D: .; CDR3: CASSREPSHEKLFF
J: TRBJ2-7; V: TRBV4-1; D: .; CDR3: CASSQSMVSYEQYF
J: TRBJ2-6; V: TRBV19; D: .; CDR3: CASIGPALGANVLTF
J: TRBJ2-7; V: TRBV5-1; D: .; CDR3: CASSLDGGSYEQYF
J: TRBJ2-1; V: TRBV5-4; D: TRBD1; CDR3: CASSLFTGEYNEQFF
J: TRBJ2-1; V: TRBV10-3; D: TRBD1; CDR3: CAISRTGSDNEQFF
J: .; V: TRBV7-9; D: TRBD1; CDR3: CASSPTGASYEQYF
J: TRBJ1-6; V: TRBV30; D: TRBD1; CDR3: CACGPGGEGRRRNSPLHF
J: TRBJ2-3; V: TRBV30; D: TRBD2; CDR3: CAWKEGLAADTQYF
J: TRBJ2-2; V: TRBV9; D: .; CDR3: CASSKGTGELFF
J: TRBJ2-7; V: TRBV12-5; D: .; CDR3: CASGLVAVSYEQYF
J: TRBJ2-1; V: TRBV27; D: TRBD2; CDR3: CASGLAGISYNEQFF
J: TRBJ2-2; V: TRBV18; D: .; CDR3: CASSPLGGLTNTGELFF